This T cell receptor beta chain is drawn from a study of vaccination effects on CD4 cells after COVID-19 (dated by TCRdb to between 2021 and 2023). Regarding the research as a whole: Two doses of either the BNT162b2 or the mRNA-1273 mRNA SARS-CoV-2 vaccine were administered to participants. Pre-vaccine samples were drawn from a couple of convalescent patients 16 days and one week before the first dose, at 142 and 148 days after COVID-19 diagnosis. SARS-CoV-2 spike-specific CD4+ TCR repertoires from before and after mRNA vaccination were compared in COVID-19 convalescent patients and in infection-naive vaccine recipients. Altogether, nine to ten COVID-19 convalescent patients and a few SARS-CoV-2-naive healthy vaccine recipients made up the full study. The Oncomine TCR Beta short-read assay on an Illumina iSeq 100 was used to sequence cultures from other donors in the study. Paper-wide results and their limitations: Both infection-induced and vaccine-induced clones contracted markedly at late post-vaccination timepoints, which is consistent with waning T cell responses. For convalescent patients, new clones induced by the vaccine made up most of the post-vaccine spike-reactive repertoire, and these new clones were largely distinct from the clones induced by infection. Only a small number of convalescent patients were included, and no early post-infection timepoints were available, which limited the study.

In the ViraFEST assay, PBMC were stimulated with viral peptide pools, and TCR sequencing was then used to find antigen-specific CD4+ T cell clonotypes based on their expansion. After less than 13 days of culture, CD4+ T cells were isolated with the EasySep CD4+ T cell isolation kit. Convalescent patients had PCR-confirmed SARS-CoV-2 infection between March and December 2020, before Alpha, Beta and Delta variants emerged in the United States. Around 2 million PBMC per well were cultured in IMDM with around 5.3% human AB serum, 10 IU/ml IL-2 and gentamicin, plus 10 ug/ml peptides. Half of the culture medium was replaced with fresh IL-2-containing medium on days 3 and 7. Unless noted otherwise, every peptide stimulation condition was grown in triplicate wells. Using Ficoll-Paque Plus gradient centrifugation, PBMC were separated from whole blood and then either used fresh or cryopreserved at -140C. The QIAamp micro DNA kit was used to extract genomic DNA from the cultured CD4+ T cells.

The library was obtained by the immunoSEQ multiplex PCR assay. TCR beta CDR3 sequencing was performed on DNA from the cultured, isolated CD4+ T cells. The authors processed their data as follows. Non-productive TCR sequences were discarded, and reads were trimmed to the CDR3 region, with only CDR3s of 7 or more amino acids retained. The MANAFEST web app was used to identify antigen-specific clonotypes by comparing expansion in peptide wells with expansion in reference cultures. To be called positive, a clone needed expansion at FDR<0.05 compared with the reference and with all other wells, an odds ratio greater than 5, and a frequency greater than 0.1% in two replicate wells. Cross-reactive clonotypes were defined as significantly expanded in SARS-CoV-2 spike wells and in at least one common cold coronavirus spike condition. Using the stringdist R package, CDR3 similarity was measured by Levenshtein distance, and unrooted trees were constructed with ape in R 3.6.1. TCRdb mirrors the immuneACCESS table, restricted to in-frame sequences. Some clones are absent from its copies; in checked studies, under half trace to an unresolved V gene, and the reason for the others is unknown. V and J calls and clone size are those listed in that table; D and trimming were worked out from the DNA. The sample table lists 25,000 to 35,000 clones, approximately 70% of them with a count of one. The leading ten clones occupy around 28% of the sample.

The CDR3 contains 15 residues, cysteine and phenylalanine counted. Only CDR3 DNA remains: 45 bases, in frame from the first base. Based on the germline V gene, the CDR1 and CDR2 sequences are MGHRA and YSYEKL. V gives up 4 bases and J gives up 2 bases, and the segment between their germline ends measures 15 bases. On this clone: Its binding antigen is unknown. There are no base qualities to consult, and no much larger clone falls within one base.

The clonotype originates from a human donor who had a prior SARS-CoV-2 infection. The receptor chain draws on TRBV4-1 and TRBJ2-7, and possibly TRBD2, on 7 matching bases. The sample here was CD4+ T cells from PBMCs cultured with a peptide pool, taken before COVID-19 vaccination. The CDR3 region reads CASSPSRGGPYEQYF. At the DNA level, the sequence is TGCGCCAGCAGCCCTTCTCGCGGGGGCCCCTACGAGCAGTACTTC.